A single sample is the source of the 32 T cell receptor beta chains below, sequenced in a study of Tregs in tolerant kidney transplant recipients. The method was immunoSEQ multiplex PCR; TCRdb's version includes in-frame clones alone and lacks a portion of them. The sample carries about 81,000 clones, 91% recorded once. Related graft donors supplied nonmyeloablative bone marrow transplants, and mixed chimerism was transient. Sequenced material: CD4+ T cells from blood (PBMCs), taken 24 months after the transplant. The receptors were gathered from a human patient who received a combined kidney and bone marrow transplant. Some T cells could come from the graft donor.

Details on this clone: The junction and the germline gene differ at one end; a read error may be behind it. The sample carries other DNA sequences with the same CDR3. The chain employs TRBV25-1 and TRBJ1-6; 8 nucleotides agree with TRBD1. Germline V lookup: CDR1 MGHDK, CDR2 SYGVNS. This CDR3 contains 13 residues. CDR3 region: CASSGTGNSPLHF. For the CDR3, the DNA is TGTGCCAGCAGTGGGACAGGGAATTCCCCCCTCCACTTT.

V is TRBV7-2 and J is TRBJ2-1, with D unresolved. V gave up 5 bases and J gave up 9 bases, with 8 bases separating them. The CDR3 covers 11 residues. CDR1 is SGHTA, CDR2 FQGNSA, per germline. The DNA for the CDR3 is TGTGCCAGCAGCCAGGCAGGTGAGCAGTTCTTC. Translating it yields CASSQAGEQFF.

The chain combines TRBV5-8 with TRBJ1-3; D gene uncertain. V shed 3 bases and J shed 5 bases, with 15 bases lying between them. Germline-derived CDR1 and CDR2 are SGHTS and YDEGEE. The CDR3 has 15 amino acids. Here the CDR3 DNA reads TGTGCCAGCAGCTCGGTAACTTCTGATCGAAACACCATATATTTT. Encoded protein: CASSSVTSDRNTIYF.

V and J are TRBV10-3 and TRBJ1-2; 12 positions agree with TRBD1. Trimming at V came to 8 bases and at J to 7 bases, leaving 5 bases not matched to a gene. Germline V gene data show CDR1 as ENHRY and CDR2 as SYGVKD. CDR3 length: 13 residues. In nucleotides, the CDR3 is TGTGCCATCGGGGGACAGGGGGCGGGTGGCTACACCTTC. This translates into CAIGGQGAGGYTF.

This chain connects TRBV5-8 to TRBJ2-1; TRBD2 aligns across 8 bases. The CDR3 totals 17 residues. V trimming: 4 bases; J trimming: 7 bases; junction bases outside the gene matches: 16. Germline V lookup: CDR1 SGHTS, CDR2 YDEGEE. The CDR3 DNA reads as TGTGCCAGCAGCACCGACTACGAGCGGGGGATGAGTAATGAGCAGTTCTTC. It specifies CASSTDYERGMSNEQFF.

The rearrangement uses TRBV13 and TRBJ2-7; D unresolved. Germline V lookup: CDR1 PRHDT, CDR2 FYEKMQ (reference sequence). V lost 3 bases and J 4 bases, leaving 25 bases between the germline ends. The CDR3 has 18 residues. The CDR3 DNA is TGTGCCAGCAGCTTCCTCCCAAAGTTCTTCCCAACACCTTACGAGCAGTACTTC. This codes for CASSFLPKFFPTPYEQYF.

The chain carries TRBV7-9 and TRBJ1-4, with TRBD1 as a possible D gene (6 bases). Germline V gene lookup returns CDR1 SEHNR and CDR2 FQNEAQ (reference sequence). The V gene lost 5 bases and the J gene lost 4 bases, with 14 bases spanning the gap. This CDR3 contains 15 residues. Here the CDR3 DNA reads TGTGCCAGCAGCGACTACAGGGCCCTTAATGAAAAACTGTTTTTT. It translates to CASSDYRALNEKLFF. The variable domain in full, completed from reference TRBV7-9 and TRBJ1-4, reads DTGVSQNPRHKITKRGQNVTFRCDPISEHNRLYWYRQTLGQGPEFLTYFQNEAQLEKSRLLSDRFSAERPKGSFSTLEIQRTEQGDSAMYLCASSDYRALNEKLFFGSGTQLSVL.

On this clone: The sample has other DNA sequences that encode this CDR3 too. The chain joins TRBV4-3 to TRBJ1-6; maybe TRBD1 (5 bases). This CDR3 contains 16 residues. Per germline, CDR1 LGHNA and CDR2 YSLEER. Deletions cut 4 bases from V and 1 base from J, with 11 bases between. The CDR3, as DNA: TGCGCCAGCAGCCGGAACCAGGGATCCTATAATTCACCCCTCCACTTT. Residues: CASSRNQGSYNSPLHF.

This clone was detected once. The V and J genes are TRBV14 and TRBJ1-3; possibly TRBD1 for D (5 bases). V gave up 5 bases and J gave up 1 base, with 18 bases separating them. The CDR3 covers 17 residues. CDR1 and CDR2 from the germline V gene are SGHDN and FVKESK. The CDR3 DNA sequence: TGTGCCAGCAGCTCGCCCGTCATGGCAGGGTCTGGAAACACCATATATTTT. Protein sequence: CASSSPVMAGSGNTIYF.

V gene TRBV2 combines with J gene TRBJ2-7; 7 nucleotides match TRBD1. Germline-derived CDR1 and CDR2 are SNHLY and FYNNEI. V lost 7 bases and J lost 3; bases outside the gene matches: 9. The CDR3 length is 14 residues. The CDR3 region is CASKDRTGYYEQYF. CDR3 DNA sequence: TGTGCCAGCAAAGACAGGACAGGTTACTACGAGCAGTACTTC.

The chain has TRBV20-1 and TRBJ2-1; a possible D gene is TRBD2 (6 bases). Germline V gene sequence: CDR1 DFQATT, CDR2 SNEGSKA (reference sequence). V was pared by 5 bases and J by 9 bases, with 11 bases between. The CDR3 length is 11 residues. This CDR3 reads CSARLVGEQFF. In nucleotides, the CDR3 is TGCAGTGCTCGACTAGTTGGTGAGCAGTTCTTC.

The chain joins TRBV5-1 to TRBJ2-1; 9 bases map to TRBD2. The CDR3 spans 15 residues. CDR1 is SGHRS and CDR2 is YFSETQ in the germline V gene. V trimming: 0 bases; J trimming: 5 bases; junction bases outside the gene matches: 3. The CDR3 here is CASSLVASGDNEQFF. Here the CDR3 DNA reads TGCGCCAGCAGCTTGGTGGCTAGCGGGGACAATGAGCAGTTCTTC.

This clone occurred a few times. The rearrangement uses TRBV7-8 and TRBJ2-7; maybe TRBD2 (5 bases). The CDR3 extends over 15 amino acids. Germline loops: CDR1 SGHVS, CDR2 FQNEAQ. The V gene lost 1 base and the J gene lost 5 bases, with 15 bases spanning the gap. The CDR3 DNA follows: TGTGCCAGCAGCTTAGTGAGGGAGAGGTTGGACGAGCAGTACTTC. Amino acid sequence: CASSLVRERLDEQYF.

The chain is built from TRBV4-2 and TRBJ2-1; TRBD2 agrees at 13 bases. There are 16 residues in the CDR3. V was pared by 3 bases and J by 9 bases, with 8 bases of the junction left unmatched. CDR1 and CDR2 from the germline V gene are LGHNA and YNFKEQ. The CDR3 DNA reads TGTGCCAGCAGCCATCCCCAGACTAGCGGGGGGTTTGAGCAGTTCTTC. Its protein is CASSHPQTSGGFEQFF.

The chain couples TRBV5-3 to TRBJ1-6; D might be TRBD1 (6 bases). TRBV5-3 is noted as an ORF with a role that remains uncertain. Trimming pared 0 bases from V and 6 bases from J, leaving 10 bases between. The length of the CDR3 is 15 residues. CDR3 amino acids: CARSLEEGGNSPLHF. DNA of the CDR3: TGTGCCAGAAGCTTGGAGGAAGGGGGTAATTCACCCCTCCACTTT.

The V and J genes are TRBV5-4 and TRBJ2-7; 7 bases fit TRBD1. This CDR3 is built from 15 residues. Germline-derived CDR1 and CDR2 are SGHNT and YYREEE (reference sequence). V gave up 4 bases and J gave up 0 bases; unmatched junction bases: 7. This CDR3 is CASSQVGTASYEQYF. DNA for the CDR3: TGTGCCAGCAGCCAAGTCGGGACAGCCTCCTACGAGCAGTACTTC.

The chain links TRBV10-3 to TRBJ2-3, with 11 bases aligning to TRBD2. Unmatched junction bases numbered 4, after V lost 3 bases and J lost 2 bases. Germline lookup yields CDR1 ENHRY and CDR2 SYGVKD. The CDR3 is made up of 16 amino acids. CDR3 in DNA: TGTGCCATCAGTGACATAGCGGGGGGGGCCACAGATACGCAGTATTTT. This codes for CAISDIAGGATDTQYF.

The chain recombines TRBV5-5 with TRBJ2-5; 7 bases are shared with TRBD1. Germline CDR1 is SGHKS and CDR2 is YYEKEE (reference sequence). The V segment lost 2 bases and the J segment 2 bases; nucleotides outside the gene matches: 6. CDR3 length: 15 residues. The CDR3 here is CASSLPPGQQETQYF. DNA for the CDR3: TGTGCCAGCAGCTTACCCCCGGGACAGCAAGAGACCCAGTACTTC.

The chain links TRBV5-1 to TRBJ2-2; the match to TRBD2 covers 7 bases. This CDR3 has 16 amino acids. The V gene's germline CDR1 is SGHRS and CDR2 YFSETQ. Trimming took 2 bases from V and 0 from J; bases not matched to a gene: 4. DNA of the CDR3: TGCGCCAGCAGCTTCTCGACTAGCTCGAACACCGGGGAGCTGTTTTTT. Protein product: CASSFSTSSNTGELFF.

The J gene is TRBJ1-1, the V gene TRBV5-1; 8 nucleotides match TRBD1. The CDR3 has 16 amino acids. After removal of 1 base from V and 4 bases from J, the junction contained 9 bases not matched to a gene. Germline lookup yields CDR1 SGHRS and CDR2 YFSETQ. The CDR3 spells CASSLLWGQEGTEAFF. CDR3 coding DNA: TGCGCCAGCAGCTTGCTGTGGGGACAGGAGGGCACTGAAGCTTTCTTT. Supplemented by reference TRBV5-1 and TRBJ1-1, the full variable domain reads KAGVTQTPRYLIKTRGQQVTLSCSPISGHRSVSWYQQTPGQGLQFLFEYFSETQRNKGNFPGRFSGRQFSNSRSEMNVSTLELGDSALYLCASSLLWGQEGTEAFFGQGTRLTVV.

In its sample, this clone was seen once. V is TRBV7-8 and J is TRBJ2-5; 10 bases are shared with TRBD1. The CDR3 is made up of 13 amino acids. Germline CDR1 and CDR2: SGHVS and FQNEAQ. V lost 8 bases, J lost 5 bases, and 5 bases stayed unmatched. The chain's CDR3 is CASDRGRSETQYF. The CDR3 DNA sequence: TGTGCCAGCGACAGGGGGCGTTCGGAGACCCAGTACTTC.

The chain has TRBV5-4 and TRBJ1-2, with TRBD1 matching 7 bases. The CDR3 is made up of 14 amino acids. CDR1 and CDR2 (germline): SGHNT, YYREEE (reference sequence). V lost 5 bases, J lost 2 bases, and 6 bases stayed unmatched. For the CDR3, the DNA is TGTGCCAGCAGGAGGACAGGTTCAAACTATGGCTACACCTTC. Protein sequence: CASRRTGSNYGYTF.

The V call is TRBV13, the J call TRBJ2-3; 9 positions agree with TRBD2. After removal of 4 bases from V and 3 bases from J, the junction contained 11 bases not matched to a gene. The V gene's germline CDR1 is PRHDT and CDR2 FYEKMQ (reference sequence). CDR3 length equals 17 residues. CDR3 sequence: CASSSLSRGGLTDTQYF. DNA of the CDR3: TGTGCCAGCAGCTCTTTGTCGCGGGGGGGGTTGACAGATACGCAGTATTTT.

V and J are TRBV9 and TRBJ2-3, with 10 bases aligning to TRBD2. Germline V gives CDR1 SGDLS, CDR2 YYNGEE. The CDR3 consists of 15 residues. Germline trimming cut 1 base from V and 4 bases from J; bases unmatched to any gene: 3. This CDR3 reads CASSVLAGGPDTQYF. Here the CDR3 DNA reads TGTGCCAGCAGCGTATTAGCGGGGGGACCAGATACGCAGTATTTT.

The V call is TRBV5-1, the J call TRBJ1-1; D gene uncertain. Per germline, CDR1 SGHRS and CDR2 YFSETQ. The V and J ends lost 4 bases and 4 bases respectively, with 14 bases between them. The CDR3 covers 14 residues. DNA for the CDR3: TGCGCCAGCAGCGGGGAGGGTTGGGGCACTGAAGCTTTCTTT. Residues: CASSGEGWGTEAFF.

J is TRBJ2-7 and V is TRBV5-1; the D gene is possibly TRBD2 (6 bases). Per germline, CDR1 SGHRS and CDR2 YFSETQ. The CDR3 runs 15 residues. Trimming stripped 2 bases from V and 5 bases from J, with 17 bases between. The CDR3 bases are TGCGCCAGCAGCTTAAGTGTTGCGGGGCAGCACGAGCAGTACTTC. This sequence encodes CASSLSVAGQHEQYF.

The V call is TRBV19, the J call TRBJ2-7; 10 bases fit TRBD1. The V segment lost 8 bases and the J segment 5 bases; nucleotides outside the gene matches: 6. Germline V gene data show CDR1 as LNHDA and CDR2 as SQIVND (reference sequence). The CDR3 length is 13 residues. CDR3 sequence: CASWDRGLHEQYF. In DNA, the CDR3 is TGTGCCAGTTGGGACAGGGGTCTCCACGAGCAGTACTTC.

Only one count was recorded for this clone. This CDR3 is CASSTIHRGMNTEAFF. As DNA, the CDR3 is TGTGCCAGTAGTACGATCCACAGGGGAATGAACACTGAAGCTTTCTTT. The chain recombines TRBV19 with TRBJ1-1; 7 positions match TRBD1. V was clipped by 4 bases and J by 0 bases; unmatched bases: 8. This CDR3 contains 16 residues. CDR1 LNHDA and CDR2 SQIVND come from the germline V gene (reference sequence). The variable domain in full, with the rest retrieved from reference TRBV19 and TRBJ1-1, is DGGITQSPKYLFRKEGQNVTLSCEQNLNHDAMYWYRQDPGQGLRLIYYSQIVNDFQKGDIAEGYSVSREKKESFPLTVTSAQKNPTAFYLCASSTIHRGMNTEAFFGQGTRLTVV.

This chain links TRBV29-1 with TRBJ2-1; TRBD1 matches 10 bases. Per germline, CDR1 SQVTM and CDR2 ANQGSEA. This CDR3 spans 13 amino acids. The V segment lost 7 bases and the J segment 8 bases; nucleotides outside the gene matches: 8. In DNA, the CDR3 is TGCAGCGAAAGACCGACAGGGGGCTATGAGCAGTTCTTC. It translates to CSERPTGGYEQFF.

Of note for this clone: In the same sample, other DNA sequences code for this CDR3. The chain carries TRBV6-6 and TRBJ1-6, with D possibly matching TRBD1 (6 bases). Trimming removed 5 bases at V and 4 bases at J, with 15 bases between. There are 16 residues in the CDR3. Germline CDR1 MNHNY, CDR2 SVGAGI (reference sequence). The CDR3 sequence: CASSLVGTLYNSPLHF. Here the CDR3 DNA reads TGTGCCAGCAGTCTCGTAGGGACATTATATAATTCACCCCTCCACTTT.

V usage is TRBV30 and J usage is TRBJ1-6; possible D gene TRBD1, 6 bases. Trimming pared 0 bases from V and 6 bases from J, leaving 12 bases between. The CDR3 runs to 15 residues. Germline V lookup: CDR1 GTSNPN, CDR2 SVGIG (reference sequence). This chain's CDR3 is CAWSVLLQGNSPLHF. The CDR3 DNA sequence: TGTGCCTGGAGTGTACTATTACAGGGTAATTCACCCCTCCACTTT.

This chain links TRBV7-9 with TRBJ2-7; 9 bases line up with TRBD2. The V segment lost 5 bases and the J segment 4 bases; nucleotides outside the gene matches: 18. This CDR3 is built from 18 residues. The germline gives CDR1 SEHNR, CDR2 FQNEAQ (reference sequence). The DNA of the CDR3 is TGTGCCAGCAGCCCTAGAGCCCATAAGCGGGGGGAAGGTTACGAGCAGTACTTC. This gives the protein CASSPRAHKRGEGYEQYF.